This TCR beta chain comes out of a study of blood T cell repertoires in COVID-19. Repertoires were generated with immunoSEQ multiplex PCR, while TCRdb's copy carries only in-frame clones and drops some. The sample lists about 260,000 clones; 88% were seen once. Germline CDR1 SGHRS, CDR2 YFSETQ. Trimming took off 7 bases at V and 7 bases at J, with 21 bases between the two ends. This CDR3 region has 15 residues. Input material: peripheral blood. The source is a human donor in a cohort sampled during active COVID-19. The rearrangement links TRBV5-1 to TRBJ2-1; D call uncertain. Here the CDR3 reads CASSVYPATPNEQFF. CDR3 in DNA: TGCGCCAGCTCTGTTTACCCTGCGACTCCAAATGAGCAGTTCTTC. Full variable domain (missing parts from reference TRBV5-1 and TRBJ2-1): KAGVTQTPRYLIKTRGQQVTLSCSPISGHRSVSWYQQTPGQGLQFLFEYFSETQRNKGNFPGRFSGRQFSNSRSEMNVSTLELGDSALYLCASSVYPATPNEQFFGPGTRLTVL.